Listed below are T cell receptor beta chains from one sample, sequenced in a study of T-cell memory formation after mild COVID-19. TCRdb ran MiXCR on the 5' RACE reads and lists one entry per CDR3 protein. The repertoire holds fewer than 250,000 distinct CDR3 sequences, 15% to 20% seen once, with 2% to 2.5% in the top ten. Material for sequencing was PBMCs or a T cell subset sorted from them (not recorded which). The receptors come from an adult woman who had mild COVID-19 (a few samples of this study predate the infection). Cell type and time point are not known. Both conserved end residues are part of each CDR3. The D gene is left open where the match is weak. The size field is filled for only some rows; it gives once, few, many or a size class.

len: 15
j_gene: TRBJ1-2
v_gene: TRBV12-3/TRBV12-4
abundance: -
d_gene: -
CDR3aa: CASSFPDRTTGGYTF
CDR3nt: TGTGCCAGCAGTTTCCCTGACAGGACAACGGGGGGCTACACCTTC

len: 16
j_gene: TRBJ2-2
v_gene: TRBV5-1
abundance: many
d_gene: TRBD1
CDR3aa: CASSLSTGRNTGELFF
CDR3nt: TGCGCCAGCAGCTTGTCGACAGGGAGAAACACCGGGGAGCTGTTTTTT

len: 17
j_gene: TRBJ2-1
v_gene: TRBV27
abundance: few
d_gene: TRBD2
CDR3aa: CASSNHRPGLAGNEQFF
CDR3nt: TGTGCCAGCAGTAATCACCGCCCGGGACTAGCGGGCAATGAGCAGTTCTTC

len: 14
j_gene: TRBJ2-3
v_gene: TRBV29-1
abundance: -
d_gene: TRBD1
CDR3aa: CSVDRQGATDTQYF
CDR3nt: TGCAGCGTTGATCGCCAGGGGGCAACAGATACGCAGTATTTT

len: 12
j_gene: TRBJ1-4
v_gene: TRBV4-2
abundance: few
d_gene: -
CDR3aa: CASSRSNEKLFF
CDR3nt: TGTGCCAGCAGCCGAAGTAATGAAAAACTGTTTTTT

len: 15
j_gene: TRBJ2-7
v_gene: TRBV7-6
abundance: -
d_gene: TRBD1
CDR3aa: CASSLGDRVLGEQYF
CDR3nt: TGTGCCAGCAGCTTAGGGGACAGGGTTCTGGGCGAGCAGTACTTC

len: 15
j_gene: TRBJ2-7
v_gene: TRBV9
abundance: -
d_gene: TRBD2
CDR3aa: CASSVDVAGSHEQYF
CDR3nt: TGTGCCAGCAGCGTAGACGTAGCGGGAAGCCACGAGCAGTACTTC

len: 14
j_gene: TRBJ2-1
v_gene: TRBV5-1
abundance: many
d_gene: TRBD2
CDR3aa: CASSFGGEYNEQFF
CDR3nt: TGCGCCAGCAGCTTTGGGGGGGAGTACAATGAGCAGTTCTTC

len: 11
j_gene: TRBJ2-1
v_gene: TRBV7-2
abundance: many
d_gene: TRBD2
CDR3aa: CASSLMREKFF
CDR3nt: TGTGCCAGCAGCTTGATGCGGGAGAAGTTCTTC

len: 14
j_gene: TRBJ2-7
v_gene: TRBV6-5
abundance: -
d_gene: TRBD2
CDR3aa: CASRPSGSYREQYF
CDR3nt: TGTGCCAGCAGACCTAGCGGGAGTTATCGCGAGCAGTACTTC

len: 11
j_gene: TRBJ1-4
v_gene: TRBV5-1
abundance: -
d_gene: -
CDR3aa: CASSDSGKLFF
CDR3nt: TGCGCCAGCAGCGACAGTGGAAAACTGTTTTTT

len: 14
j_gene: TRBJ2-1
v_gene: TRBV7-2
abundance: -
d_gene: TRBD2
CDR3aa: CASSSAGLYNEQFF
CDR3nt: TGTGCCAGCAGCTCAGCGGGACTCTACAATGAGCAGTTCTTC

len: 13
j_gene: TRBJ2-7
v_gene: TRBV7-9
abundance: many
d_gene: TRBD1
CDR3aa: CASSLFGTEEQYF
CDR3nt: TGTGCCAGCAGCTTATTCGGGACAGAAGAGCAGTACTTC

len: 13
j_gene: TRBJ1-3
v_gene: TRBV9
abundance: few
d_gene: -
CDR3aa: CASSKDSGNTIYF
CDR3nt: TGTGCCAGCAGCAAGGACTCTGGAAACACCATATATTTT

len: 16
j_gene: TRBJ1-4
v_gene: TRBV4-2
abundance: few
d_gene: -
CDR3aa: CASSQDRATGGKKLFF
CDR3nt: TGTGCCAGCAGCCAAGATCGGGCCACAGGTGGGAAAAAACTGTTTTTT

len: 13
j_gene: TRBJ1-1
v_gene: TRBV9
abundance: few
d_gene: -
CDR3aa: CASSVEPNTEAFF
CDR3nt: TGTGCCAGCAGCGTAGAACCTAACACTGAAGCTTTCTTT

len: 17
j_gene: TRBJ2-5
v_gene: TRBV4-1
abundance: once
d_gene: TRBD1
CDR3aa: CASSFGQGASWGETQYF
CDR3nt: TGCGCCAGCAGCTTCGGACAGGGGGCTTCTTGGGGAGAAACCCAGTACTTC

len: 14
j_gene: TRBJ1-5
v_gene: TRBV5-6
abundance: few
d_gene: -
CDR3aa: CASSLGLTNQPQHF
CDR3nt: TGTGCCAGCAGCTTGGGGCTGACCAATCAGCCCCAGCATTTT

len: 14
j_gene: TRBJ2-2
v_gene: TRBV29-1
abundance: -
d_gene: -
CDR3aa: CSVEDTANTGELFF
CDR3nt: TGCAGCGTTGAAGACACCGCGAACACCGGGGAGCTGTTTTTT

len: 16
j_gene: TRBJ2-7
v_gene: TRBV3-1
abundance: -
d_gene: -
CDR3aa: CASSHSPGGGRYEQYF
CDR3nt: TGTGCCAGCAGCCATTCCCCTGGGGGGGGCCGCTACGAGCAGTACTTC

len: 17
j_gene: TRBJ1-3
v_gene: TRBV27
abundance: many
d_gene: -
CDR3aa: CASSFPGTDNSGNTIYF
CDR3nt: TGTGCCAGCAGTTTCCCCGGGACGGATAACTCTGGAAACACCATATATTTT

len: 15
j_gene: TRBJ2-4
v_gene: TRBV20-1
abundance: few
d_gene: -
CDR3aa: CSARGRALAKNIQYF
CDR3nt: TGCAGTGCTAGAGGCCGAGCACTAGCCAAAAACATTCAGTACTTC

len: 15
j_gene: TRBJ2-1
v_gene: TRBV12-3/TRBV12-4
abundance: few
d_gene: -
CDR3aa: CASSFYRAESDEQFF
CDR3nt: TGTGCCAGCAGCTTTTATAGAGCGGAATCGGATGAGCAGTTCTTC

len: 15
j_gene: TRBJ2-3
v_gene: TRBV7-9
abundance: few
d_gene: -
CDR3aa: CASSFGGKGTDTQYF
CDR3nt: TGTGCCAGCAGCTTTGGCGGGAAAGGCACAGATACGCAGTATTTT

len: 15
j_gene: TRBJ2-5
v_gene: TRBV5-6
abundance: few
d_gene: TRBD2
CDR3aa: CASSLADGRAMTQYF
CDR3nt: TGTGCCAGCAGCTTGGCCGACGGGAGGGCCATGACCCAGTACTTC

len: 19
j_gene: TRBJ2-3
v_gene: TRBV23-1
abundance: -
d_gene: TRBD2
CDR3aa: CASSGAGTSGGPSTDTQYF
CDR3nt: TGCGCCAGCAGCGGAGCAGGTACTAGCGGAGGCCCTAGCACAGATACGCAGTATTTT

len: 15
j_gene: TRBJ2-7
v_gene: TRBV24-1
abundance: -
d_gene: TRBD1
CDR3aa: CATSDQGQGVYEQYF
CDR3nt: TGTGCCACCAGTGACCAGGGACAGGGCGTCTACGAGCAGTACTTC

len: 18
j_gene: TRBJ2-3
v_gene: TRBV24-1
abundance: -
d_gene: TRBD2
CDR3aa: CATSDTSGEYSRTDTQYF
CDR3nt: TGTGCCACCAGTGATACTAGCGGGGAATACTCGCGCACAGATACGCAGTATTTT

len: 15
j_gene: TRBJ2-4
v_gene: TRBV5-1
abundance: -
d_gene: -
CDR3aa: CASSLGSLAKNIQYF
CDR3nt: TGCGCCAGCAGCTTGGGGTCCCTAGCCAAAAACATTCAGTACTTC

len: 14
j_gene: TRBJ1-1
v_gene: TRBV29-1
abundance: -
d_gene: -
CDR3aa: CSVGDTGMNTEAFF
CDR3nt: TGCAGCGTTGGAGATACCGGGATGAACACTGAAGCTTTCTTT

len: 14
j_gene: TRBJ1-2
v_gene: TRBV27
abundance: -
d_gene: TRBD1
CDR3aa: CASRQTGVGYGYTF
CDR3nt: TGTGCCAGCAGACAGACAGGGGTTGGCTATGGCTACACCTTC

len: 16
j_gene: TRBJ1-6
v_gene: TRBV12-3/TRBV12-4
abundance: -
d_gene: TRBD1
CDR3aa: CASSSRTGPGNSPLHF
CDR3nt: TGTGCCAGCAGTTCCCGGACAGGGCCCGGCAATTCACCCCTCCACTTT

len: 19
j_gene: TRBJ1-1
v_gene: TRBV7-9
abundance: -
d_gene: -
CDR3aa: CASSLSAGTWEIGHTEAFF
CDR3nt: TGTGCCAGCAGCTTATCGGCCGGGACATGGGAAATAGGGCACACTGAAGCTTTCTTT

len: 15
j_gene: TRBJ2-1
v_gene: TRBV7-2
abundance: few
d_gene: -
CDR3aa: CASSLGRFSYNEQFF
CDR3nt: TGTGCCAGCAGCTTAGGACGGTTCTCCTACAATGAGCAGTTCTTC

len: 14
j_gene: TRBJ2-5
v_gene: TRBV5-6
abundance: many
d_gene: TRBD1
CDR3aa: CASSPMDRKETQYF
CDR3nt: TGTGCCAGCAGCCCAATGGACAGGAAAGAGACCCAGTACTTC

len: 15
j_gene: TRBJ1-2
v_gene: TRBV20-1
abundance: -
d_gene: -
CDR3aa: CSARDFVSEGPGYTF
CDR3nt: TGCAGTGCTAGAGATTTTGTTTCAGAGGGGCCGGGCTACACCTTC

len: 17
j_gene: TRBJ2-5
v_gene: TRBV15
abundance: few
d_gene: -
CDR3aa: CATSRGAGRAFQETQYF
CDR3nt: TGTGCCACCAGCAGAGGAGCAGGACGGGCCTTCCAAGAGACCCAGTACTTC

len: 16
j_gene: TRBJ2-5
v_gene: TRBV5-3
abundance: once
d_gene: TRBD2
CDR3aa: CAGSLTSGGRQETQYF
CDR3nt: TGTGCCGGAAGCCTGACTAGCGGGGGGAGGCAAGAGACCCAGTACTTC

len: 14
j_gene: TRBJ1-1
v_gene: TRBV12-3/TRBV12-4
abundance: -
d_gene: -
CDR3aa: CASSFRGGSTEAFF
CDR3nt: TGTGCCAGCAGTTTCAGGGGAGGCAGCACTGAAGCTTTCTTT

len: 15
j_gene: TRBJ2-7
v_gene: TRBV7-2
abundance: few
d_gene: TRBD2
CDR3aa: CASRRRLAGVVEQYF
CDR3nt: TGTGCCAGCAGACGACGACTAGCGGGAGTAGTCGAGCAGTACTTC

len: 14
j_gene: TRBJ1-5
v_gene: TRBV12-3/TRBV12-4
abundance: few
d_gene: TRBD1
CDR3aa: CASSSRQGRQPQHF
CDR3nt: TGTGCCAGCAGCTCACGACAGGGCCGGCAGCCCCAGCATTTT

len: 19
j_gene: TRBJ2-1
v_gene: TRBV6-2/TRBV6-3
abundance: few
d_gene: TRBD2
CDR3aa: CASSYSGTSGRFSYNEQFF
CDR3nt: TGTGCCAGCAGTTACTCCGGGACTAGCGGGCGCTTCTCCTACAATGAGCAGTTCTTC

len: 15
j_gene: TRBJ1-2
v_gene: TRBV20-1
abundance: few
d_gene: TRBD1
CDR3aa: CRPDLGQGGYYGYTF
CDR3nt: TGCAGGCCTGACCTGGGACAGGGCGGGTACTATGGCTACACCTTC

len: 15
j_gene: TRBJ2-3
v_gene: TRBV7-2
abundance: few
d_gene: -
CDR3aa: CASSYPQGPPPTQYF
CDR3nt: TGTGCCAGCAGCTACCCACAGGGACCGCCACCTACGCAGTATTTT

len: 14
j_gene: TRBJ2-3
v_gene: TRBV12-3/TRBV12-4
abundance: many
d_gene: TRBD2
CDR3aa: CASSTRTGRGTQYF
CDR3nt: TGTGCCAGCAGCACTCGGACGGGGAGGGGTACGCAGTATTTT

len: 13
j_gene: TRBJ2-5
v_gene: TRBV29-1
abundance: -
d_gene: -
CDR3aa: CSVSGPSGETQYF
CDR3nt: TGCAGCGTCTCCGGGCCGTCCGGGGAGACCCAGTACTTC

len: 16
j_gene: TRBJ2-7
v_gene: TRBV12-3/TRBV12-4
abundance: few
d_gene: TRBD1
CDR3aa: CASSPGQGASSYEQYF
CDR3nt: TGTGCCAGCAGCCCGGGACAGGGGGCTTCCTCCTACGAGCAGTACTTC

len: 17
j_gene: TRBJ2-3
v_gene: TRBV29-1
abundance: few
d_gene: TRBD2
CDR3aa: CSVEFRTSGMPTDTQYF
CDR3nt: TGCAGCGTTGAATTCCGGACTAGCGGGATGCCCACAGATACGCAGTATTTT

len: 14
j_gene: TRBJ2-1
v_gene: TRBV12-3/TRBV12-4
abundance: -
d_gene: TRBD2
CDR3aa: CASSWSGGPDEQFF
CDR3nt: TGTGCCAGCTCTTGGTCGGGAGGGCCAGATGAGCAGTTCTTC